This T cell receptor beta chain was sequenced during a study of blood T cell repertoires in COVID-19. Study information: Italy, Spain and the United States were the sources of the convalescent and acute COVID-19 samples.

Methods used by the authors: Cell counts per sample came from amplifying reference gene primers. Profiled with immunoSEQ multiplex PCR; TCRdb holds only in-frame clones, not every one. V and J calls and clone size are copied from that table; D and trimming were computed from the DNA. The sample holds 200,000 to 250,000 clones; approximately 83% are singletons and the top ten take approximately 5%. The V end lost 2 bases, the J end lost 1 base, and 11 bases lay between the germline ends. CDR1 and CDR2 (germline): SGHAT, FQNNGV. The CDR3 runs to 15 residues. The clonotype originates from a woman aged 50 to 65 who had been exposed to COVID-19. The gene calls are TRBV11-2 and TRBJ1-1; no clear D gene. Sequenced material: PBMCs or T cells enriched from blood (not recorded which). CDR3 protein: CASSLSDSPNTEAFF. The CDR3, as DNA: TGTGCCAGCAGCTTATCGGATAGCCCGAACACTGAAGCTTTCTTT.